This T cell receptor (beta chain) was profiled in a study of untreated major depressive disorder. Here immunoSEQ multiplex PCR was the method, and the copy in TCRdb shows in-frame clones only, minus some. Of tens of thousands of clones in the sample, roughly 89% were seen once. The germline V and J ends were trimmed by 6 bases and 10 bases, with 13 bases remaining between them. Per the germline V gene, CDR1 is PRHDT and CDR2 is FYEKMQ (reference sequence). This CDR3 spans 12 amino acids. The clonotype was recovered from a woman aged 40-49 years in good health. The sample comprised CD4+ T cells from PBMCs. The V gene is TRBV13, the J gene TRBJ2-1; D is ambiguous. CDR3 nucleotide sequence: TGTGCCAGCAGATTCTCCGCGAGGGAGCAGTTCTTC. Translated, it gives CASRFSAREQFF.